Listed below are T cell receptor beta chains from one sample, sequenced in a study of PD-L1 blockade in urothelial cancer. The method was immunoSEQ multiplex PCR; TCRdb's version includes in-frame clones alone and lacks a portion of them. The table records roughly 62,000 clones, roughly 87% of them present only once. Specimen: PBMCs, collected around atezolizumab (anti-PD-L1) treatment. The receptors here all came from a man between 65 and 80 years old with urothelial cancer. CDR3s include the opening cysteine and the closing phenylalanine or tryptophan. The D gene is left open where the match is weak. Clone size is stated in some rows and not others, as once, few, many or a class when expanded.

CDR3 DNA: TGTGCCAGCAGTTTGGGGGGGGCTAATAGCAATCAGCCCCAGCATTTT; CDR3 protein: CASSLGGANSNQPQHF; J gene: TRBJ1-5; D gene: -; V gene: TRBV27; clone size: -
CDR3 DNA: TGTGCCAGCGGAGTGGGGCAGATCTCCTACGAGCAGTACTTC; CDR3 protein: CASGVGQISYEQYF; J gene: TRBJ2-7; D gene: -; V gene: TRBV2; clone size: -
CDR3 DNA: TGTGCCAGCAGTTCCCCCACAGGGAACTTCTATGGCTACACCTTC; CDR3 protein: CASSSPTGNFYGYTF; J gene: TRBJ1-2; D gene: -; V gene: TRBV6-6; clone size: -
CDR3 DNA: TGTGCCAGCAGTCAAGGAGAAGGTCCAGTAGGCAATCAGCCCCAGCATTTT; CDR3 protein: CASSQGEGPVGNQPQHF; J gene: TRBJ1-5; D gene: -; V gene: TRBV28; clone size: -
CDR3 DNA: TGTGCCAGCAGTCCATGGACCGGACTAGCATACGAGCAGTACTTC; CDR3 protein: CASSPWTGLAYEQYF; J gene: TRBJ2-7; D gene: TRBD2; V gene: TRBV28; clone size: -
CDR3 DNA: TGCGCCAGCAGCGGGCCCCAGGGCGGCACTGAAGCTTTCTTT; CDR3 protein: CASSGPQGGTEAFF; J gene: TRBJ1-1; D gene: -; V gene: TRBV5-1; clone size: -
CDR3 DNA: TGCGCCAGCAGCTTGGAGCTAGCGGGAGCCACAGATACGCAGTATTTT; CDR3 protein: CASSLELAGATDTQYF; J gene: TRBJ2-3; D gene: TRBD2; V gene: TRBV5-1; clone size: -
CDR3 DNA: TGTGCCAGCAGGGGCTGGGGGGACGGCACTGAAGCTTTCTTT; CDR3 protein: CASRGWGDGTEAFF; J gene: TRBJ1-1; D gene: -; V gene: TRBV28; clone size: few
CDR3 DNA: TGTGCCAGCAGTCGGGACTACGATACCAATGAGCAGTTCTTC; CDR3 protein: CASSRDYDTNEQFF; J gene: TRBJ2-1; D gene: TRBD2; V gene: TRBV2; clone size: -
CDR3 DNA: TGTGCCAGCAGACGAACAGGGTTTAACAATGAGCAGTTCTTC; CDR3 protein: CASRRTGFNNEQFF; J gene: TRBJ2-1; D gene: -; V gene: TRBV28; clone size: -
CDR3 DNA: TGCAGCGCCGGGGTGGCTAGCGAGCAGTTCTTC; CDR3 protein: CSAGVASEQFF; J gene: TRBJ2-1; D gene: -; V gene: TRBV29-1; clone size: -
CDR3 DNA: TGTGCCAGCTCACCCCTAGTGAGTGGACAGGGGCCCTCCGAGCAGTACTTC; CDR3 protein: CASSPLVSGQGPSEQYF; J gene: TRBJ2-7; D gene: TRBD1; V gene: TRBV18; clone size: -
CDR3 DNA: TGTGCCATCAGTGACATTACCGGGACTAGCGTCTACAATGAGCAGTTCTTC; CDR3 protein: CAISDITGTSVYNEQFF; J gene: TRBJ2-1; D gene: TRBD2; V gene: TRBV10-3; clone size: -
CDR3 DNA: TGCAGCGTTGAGCCCTTGAGCCGCAGGGACACTGAAGCTTTCTTT; CDR3 protein: CSVEPLSRRDTEAFF; J gene: TRBJ1-1; D gene: -; V gene: TRBV29-1; clone size: -